This T cell receptor beta chain was observed in a study of OX40 agonist ivuxolimab in advanced cancers. At the level of the study: The mean age was 60 years, ranging from about 20 to 79, with about four fifths of participants male. Study-wide points: Not determined was the antigen specificity of the expanded peripheral T cells. On average, a greater number of expanded clones characterised CD8+ T cells relative to CD4+. Blood T cells, both CD4+ and CD8+, expanded clonally by week 6 at 0.1 to 3.0 mg/kg.

The V gene's germline CDR1 is SGHTA and CDR2 FQGTGA. This CDR3 has 16 amino acids. Trimming shortened V by 0 bases and J by 2 bases, and 13 bases separated the two germline ends. Notes on this clone: No antigen is known for it.

Method: immunoSEQ multiplex PCR; TCRdb's copy keeps in-frame clones and lacks some. Of roughly 70,000 clones in the sample, 80% to 85% are singletons; the top ten hold 0.42%. The sequencing used CD4+ or CD8+ T cells sorted from blood, collected in a trial of the OX40 agonist ivuxolimab. The J gene is TRBJ2-5, the V gene TRBV7-3; D perhaps matches TRBD2 (5 bases). This receptor was obtained from an adult with an advanced solid tumor such as melanoma, head and neck, liver or kidney cancer. CDR3 protein: CASSLTASGPQETQYF. The DNA of the CDR3 is TGTGCCAGCAGCTTAACGGCCAGCGGACCGCAAGAGACCCAGTACTTC.